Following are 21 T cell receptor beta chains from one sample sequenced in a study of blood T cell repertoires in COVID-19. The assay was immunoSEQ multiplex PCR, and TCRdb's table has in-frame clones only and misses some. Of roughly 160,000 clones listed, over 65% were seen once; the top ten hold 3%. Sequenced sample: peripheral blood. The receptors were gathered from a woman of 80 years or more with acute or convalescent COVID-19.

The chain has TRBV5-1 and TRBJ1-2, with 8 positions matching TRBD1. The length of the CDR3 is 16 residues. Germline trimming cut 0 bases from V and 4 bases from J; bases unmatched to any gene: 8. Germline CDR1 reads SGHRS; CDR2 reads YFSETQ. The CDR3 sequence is CASSLVATGEAYGYTF. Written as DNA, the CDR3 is TGCGCCAGCAGCTTGGTTGCGACAGGGGAGGCCTATGGCTACACCTTC.

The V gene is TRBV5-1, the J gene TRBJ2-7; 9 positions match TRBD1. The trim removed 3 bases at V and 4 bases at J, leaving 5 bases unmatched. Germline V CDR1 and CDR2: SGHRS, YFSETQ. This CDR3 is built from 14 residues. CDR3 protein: CASSWGQGGYEQYF. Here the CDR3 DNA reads TGCGCCAGCAGCTGGGGACAGGGAGGGTACGAGCAGTACTTC. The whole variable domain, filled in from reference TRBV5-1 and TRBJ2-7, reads KAGVTQTPRYLIKTRGQQVTLSCSPISGHRSVSWYQQTPGQGLQFLFEYFSETQRNKGNFPGRFSGRQFSNSRSEMNVSTLELGDSALYLCASSWGQGGYEQYFGPGTRLTVT.

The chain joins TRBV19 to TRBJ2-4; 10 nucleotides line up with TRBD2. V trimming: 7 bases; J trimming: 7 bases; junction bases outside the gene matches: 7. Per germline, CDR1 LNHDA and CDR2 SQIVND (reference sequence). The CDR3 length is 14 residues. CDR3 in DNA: TGTGCCAGTACTAGCGGGAGTGGGAAGAACATTCAGTACTTC. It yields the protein CASTSGSGKNIQYF.

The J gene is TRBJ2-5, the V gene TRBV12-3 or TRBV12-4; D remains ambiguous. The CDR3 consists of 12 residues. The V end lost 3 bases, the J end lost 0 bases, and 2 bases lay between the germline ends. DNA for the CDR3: TGTGCCAGCAGTTTCGACCAAGAGACCCAGTACTTC. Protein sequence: CASSFDQETQYF.

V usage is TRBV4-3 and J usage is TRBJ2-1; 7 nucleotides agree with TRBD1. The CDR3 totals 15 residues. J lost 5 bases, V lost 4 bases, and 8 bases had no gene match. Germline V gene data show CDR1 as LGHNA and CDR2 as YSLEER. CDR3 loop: CASSPYRGVHNEQFF. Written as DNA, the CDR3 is TGCGCCAGCAGCCCCTACAGGGGTGTCCACAATGAGCAGTTCTTC.

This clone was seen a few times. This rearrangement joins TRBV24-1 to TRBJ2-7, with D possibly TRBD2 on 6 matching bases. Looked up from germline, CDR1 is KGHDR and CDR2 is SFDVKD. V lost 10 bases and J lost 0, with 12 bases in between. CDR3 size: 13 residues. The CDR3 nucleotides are TGTGCCACGGAGGGGCCAAGCTCCTACGAGCAGTACTTC. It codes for CATEGPSSYEQYF.

The CDR3 is CASSSRAGEETQYF. Written as DNA, the CDR3 is TGTGCCAGCAGCTCCAGAGCGGGAGAAGAGACCCAGTACTTC. The V and J genes are TRBV7-2 and TRBJ2-5, with TRBD2 identical over 8 bases. The CDR3 length is 14 residues. Germline V CDR1 and CDR2: SGHTA, FQGNSA. Germline trimming cut 4 bases from V and 3 bases from J; bases unmatched to any gene: 4.

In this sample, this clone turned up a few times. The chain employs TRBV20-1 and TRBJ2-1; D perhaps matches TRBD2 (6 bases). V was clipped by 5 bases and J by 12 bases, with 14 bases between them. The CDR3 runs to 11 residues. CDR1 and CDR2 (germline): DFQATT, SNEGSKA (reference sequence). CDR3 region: CSAVPGGGQFF. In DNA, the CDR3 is TGCAGTGCTGTCCCCGGGGGAGGGCAGTTCTTC.

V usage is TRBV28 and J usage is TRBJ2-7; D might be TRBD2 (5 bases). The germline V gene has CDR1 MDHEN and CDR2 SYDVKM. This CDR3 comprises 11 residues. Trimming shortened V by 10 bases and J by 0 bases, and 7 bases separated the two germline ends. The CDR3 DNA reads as TGTGCCACCGGGGTCTCCTACGAGCAGTACTTC. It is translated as CATGVSYEQYF.

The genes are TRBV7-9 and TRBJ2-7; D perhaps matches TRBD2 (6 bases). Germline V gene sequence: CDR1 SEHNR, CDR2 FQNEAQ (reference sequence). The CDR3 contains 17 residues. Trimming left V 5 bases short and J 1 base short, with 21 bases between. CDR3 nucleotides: TGTGCCAGCAGCCCGTATTCCGCGGGGCCAAGGTCCTACGAGCAGTACTTC. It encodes CASSPYSAGPRSYEQYF.

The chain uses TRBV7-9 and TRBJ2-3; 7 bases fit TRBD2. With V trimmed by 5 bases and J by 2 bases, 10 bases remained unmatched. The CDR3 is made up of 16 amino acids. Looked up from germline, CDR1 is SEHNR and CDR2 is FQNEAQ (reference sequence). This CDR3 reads CASSETSARFTDTQYF. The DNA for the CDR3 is TGTGCCAGCAGCGAAACTAGCGCCCGCTTCACAGATACGCAGTATTTT.

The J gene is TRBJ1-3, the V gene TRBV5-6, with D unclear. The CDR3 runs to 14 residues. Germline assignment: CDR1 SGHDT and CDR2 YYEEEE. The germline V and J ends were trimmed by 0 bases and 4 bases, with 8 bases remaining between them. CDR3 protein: CASSLVSTGNTIYF. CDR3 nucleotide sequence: TGTGCCAGCAGCTTGGTCAGTACCGGAAACACCATATATTTT.

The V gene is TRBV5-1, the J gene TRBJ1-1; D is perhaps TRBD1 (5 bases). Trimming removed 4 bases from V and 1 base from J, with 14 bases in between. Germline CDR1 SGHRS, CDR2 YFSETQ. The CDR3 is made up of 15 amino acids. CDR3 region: CASSLGRRANTEAFF. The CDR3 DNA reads TGCGCCAGCAGCCTGGGACGGAGGGCGAACACTGAAGCTTTCTTT.

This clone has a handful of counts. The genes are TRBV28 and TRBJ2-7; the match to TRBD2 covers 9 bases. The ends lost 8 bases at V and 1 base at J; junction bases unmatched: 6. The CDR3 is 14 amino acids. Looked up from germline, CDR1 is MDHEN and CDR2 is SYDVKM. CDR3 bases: TGTGCCAGCTTTAGCGGGAGTTGGTCCTACGAGCAGTACTTC. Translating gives CASFSGSWSYEQYF.

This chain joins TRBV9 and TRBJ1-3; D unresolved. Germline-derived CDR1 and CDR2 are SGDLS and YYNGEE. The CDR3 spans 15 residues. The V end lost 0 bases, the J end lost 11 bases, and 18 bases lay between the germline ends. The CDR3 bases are TGTGCCAGCAGCGTAGCTACGTCCGGAGACGACTCCATATATTTT. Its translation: CASSVATSGDDSIYF.

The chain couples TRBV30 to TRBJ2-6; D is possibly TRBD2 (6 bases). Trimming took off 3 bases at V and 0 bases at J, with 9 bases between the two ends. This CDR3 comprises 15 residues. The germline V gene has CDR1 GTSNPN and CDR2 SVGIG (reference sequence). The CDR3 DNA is TGTGCCTGGAGGGAGGGCAGCTCTGGGGCCAACGTCCTGACTTTC. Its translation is CAWREGSSGANVLTF.

This CDR3 reads CASSLWDRGDEQYF. CDR3 sequence (DNA): TGCGCCAGCAGCTTGTGGGACAGGGGTGACGAGCAGTACTTC. This chain joins TRBV5-1 and TRBJ2-7; 10 nucleotides align to TRBD1. The CDR3 consists of 14 residues. After removal of 1 base from V and 5 bases from J, the junction contained 3 bases not matched to a gene. Germline V gene lookup returns CDR1 SGHRS and CDR2 YFSETQ.

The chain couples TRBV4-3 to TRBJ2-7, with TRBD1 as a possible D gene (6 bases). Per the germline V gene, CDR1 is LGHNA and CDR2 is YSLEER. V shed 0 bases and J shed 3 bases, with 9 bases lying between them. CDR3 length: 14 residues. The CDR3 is CASSQDQGYYEQYF. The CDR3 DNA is TGCGCCAGCAGCCAAGATCAGGGGTACTACGAGCAGTACTTC.

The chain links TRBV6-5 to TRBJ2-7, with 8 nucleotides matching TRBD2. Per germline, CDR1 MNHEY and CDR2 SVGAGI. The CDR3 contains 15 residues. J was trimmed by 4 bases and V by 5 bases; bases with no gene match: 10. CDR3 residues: CASSRSSGTSYEQYF. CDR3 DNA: TGTGCCAGCAGTAGATCCTCCGGGACTAGTTACGAGCAGTACTTC.

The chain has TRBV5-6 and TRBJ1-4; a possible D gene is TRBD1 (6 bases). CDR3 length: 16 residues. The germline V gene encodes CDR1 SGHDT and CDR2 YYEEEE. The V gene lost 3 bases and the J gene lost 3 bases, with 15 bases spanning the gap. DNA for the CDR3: TGTGCCAGCAGCTCGATTACCGGGACACCTAATGAAAAACTGTTTTTT. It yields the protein CASSSITGTPNEKLFF.

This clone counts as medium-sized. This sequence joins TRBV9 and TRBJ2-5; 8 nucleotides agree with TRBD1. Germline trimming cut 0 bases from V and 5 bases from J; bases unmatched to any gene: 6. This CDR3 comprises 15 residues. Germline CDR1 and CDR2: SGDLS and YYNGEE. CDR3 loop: CASSVGPGGRETQYF. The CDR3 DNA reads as TGTGCCAGCAGCGTAGGCCCAGGGGGCAGGGAGACCCAGTACTTC.